Below, one T cell receptor (beta chain) is given with its context. Per germline, CDR1 ENHRY and CDR2 SYGVKD. The CDR3 runs to 13 residues. The authors ran a second PCR of roughly 7 to 11 cycles using a sample-barcoded 5' primer and a J-beta primer mix. TCRdb reprocessed the 5' RACE reads with MiXCR, giving one entry per CDR3 protein. The sample has some 850,000 distinct CDR3 sequences; roughly 25% are singletons. This sample is drawn from a study of blood T cells in healthy people across ages. The same data also contributed to another study, on T cells of mothers and their children.

This TCR came from a boy aged 5-17 years in good health. Sequencing was performed on blood. This sequence joins TRBV10-3 and TRBJ2-5, with D possibly matching TRBD1 (5 bases). The better agreement between TRBJ2-1 and the DNA end casts doubt on the J call. This CDR3 reads CATRQPSISEQFF. Here the CDR3 DNA reads TGTGCCACAAGACAGCCCTCGATTAGTGAGCAGTTCTTC.